Presented here are 32 T cell receptor beta chains from one specimen sequenced in a study of human T cells and chemical hapten exposure. One entry per CDR3 protein results from TCRdb running MiXCR on the 5' RACE reads. Among about 140,000 distinct CDR3 sequences listed, around 4.1% were seen once. Total RNA came from unfractionated whole blood. Receptors were obtained from a female donor in good health.

This clonotype was observed at least ten times. The chain combines TRBV28 with TRBJ2-5; no clear D gene. The germline V gene encodes CDR1 MDHEN and CDR2 SYDVKM. The CDR3 has 13 amino acids. Trimming pared 4 bases from V and 10 bases from J, leaving 16 bases between. For the CDR3, the DNA is TGTGCCAGCAGTTGGGCCGGCCAGGTAGACCAGTACTTC. Translation gives CASSWAGQVDQYF. Filled out from reference TRBV28 and TRBJ2-5, the complete variable domain reads DVKVTQSSRYLVKRTGEKVFLECVQDMDHENMFWYRQDPGLGLRLIYFSYDVKMKEKGDIPEGYSVSREKKERFSLILESASTNQTSMYLCASSWAGQVDQYFGPGTRLLVL.

This clonotype was counted at least ten times. The V and J genes are TRBV14 and TRBJ2-3; no clear D gene. Trimming pared 1 base from V and 3 bases from J, leaving 14 bases between. This CDR3 spans 16 amino acids. Germline V gives CDR1 SGHDN, CDR2 FVKESK. The CDR3 DNA follows: TGTGCCAGCAGCCAAGTACCCTTTGGCAGGACAGATACGCAGTATTTT. It yields the protein CASSQVPFGRTDTQYF. Complete variable domain (other parts from reference TRBV14 and TRBJ2-3): EAGVTQFPSHSVIEKGQTVTLRCDPISGHDNLYWYRRVMGKEIKFLLHFVKESKQDESGMPNNRFLAERTGGTYSTLKVQPAELEDSGVYFCASSQVPFGRTDTQYFGPGTRLTVL.

The chain links TRBV5-4 to TRBJ2-4; unclear D gene. The CDR3 contains 12 residues. The V gene lost 0 bases and the J gene lost 10 bases, with 8 bases spanning the gap. Looked up from germline, CDR1 is SGHNT and CDR2 is YYREEE (reference sequence). The CDR3 is CASSLDSYIQYF. Here the CDR3 DNA reads TGTGCCAGCAGCTTGGACAGCTATATTCAGTACTTC.

Many counts were recorded for this clonotype. This chain connects TRBV4-3 to TRBJ1-2; 7 nucleotides align to TRBD1. CDR3 size: 22 residues. The trim removed 0 bases at V and 5 bases at J, leaving 27 bases unmatched. The germline CDR1 and CDR2 sequences are LGHNA and YSLEER. The CDR3 loop is CASSQDTPSRSGTVAHQYGYTF. The CDR3, as DNA: TGCGCCAGCAGCCAAGATACTCCTTCGCGTTCCGGGACAGTGGCCCATCAATATGGCTACACCTTC.

In its sample, this clonotype was seen many times. The CDR3, as DNA: TGTGCCAGCAGTTTAATGACTAGCGGGGGGGCAGATACGCAGTATTTT. Translating gives CASSLMTSGGADTQYF. The chain recombines TRBV12-3 or TRBV12-4 with TRBJ2-3; 14 bases are shared with TRBD2. The J segment lost 4 bases and the V segment lost 2 bases, leaving 2 bases of the junction unmatched. The length of the CDR3 is 16 residues.

This clonotype was seen many times. This chain uses TRBV7-9 with TRBJ2-3, with D perhaps matching TRBD1 (5 bases). The V end lost 6 bases, the J end lost 2 bases, and 12 bases lay between the germline ends. The germline CDR1 and CDR2 sequences are SEHNR and FQNEAQ (reference sequence). The CDR3 loop spans 14 amino acids. The CDR3 DNA reads TGTGCCAGCAGTGACAGACTGATCACAGATACGCAGTATTTT. Protein: CASSDRLITDTQYF.

This clonotype was seen only a few times. The V and J genes are TRBV20-1 and TRBJ2-7, with a tentative D call TRBD1 (5 bases). CDR1 is DFQATT, CDR2 SNEGSKA, per germline (reference sequence). Trimming pared 1 base from V and 0 bases from J, leaving 13 bases between. The CDR3 runs 15 residues. The CDR3 loop reads CSARVDRHLSYEQYF. The CDR3 bases are TGCAGTGCTAGAGTTGACAGACACCTCTCCTACGAGCAGTACTTC.

This clonotype was recorded at least ten times. The gene calls are TRBV29-1 and TRBJ2-5; D gene ambiguous. V lost 7 bases, J lost 0 bases, and 15 bases lay in between. The CDR3 contains 14 residues. The germline gives CDR1 SQVTM, CDR2 ANQGSEA. This chain's CDR3 is CSAVVFRNQETQYF. The CDR3 DNA reads TGCAGCGCCGTTGTGTTCCGAAACCAAGAGACCCAGTACTTC.

This clonotype came up many times. The chain is built from TRBV7-9 and TRBJ1-6; D is ambiguous. The CDR3 totals 13 residues. CDR1 is SEHNR and CDR2 is FQNEAQ in the germline V gene (reference sequence). The V and J ends lost 3 bases and 8 bases respectively, with 8 bases between them. CDR3 residues: CASSFTGDSPLHF. The CDR3 nucleotides read TGTGCCAGCAGCTTTACTGGGGATTCACCCCTCCACTTT.

This clonotype appeared many times. The J gene is TRBJ2-2, the V gene TRBV6-2 or TRBV6-3, with D maybe TRBD1 (5 bases). Per the germline V gene, CDR1 is MNHEY and CDR2 is SVGEGT. Trimming pared 7 bases from V and 1 base from J, leaving 16 bases between. The CDR3 is made up of 16 amino acids. This chain's CDR3 is CASTPKTDWNTGELFF. The DNA for the CDR3 is TGTGCCAGCACCCCGAAGACAGACTGGAACACCGGGGAGCTGTTTTTT.

The chain links TRBV5-1 to TRBJ2-3; 9 nucleotides match TRBD1. J was trimmed by 5 bases and V by 1 base; bases with no gene match: 2. Germline V gives CDR1 SGHRS, CDR2 YFSETQ. This CDR3 has 14 residues. The CDR3, as DNA: TGCGCCAGCAGCTTGACAGGGGGCGTAGATACGCAGTATTTT. This translates into CASSLTGGVDTQYF. The full variable domain, rest sourced from reference TRBV5-1 and TRBJ2-3, is KAGVTQTPRYLIKTRGQQVTLSCSPISGHRSVSWYQQTPGQGLQFLFEYFSETQRNKGNFPGRFSGRQFSNSRSEMNVSTLELGDSALYLCASSLTGGVDTQYFGPGTRLTVL.

This clonotype was seen repeatedly, ten times or more. The rearrangement uses TRBV5-1 and TRBJ2-5; D is ambiguous. Per germline, CDR1 SGHRS and CDR2 YFSETQ. With 4 bases removed from V and 1 base from J, the gap between germline ends came to 5 bases. This CDR3 is built from 12 residues. The DNA for the CDR3 is TGCGCCAGCAGCATCCCCCAAGAGACCCAGTACTTC. Its translation: CASSIPQETQYF.

This clonotype was detected many times. J is TRBJ1-5 and V is TRBV6-6; D possibly corresponds to TRBD1 (5 bases). V lost 6 bases, J lost 7 bases, and 16 bases lay in between. Germline CDR1 is MNHNY and CDR2 is SVGAGI (reference sequence). The CDR3 has 14 residues. CDR3 residues: CASSRDSSYQPQHF. As DNA, the CDR3 is TGTGCCAGCAGCCGCGACAGTAGCTACCAGCCCCAGCATTTT.

This clonotype was seen ten or more times. The chain's CDR3 is CASSVSVNPTEAFF. The CDR3 nucleotides read TGTGCCAGCAGCGTATCGGTCAATCCCACTGAAGCTTTCTTT. J is TRBJ1-1 and V is TRBV9; D gene uncertain. Looked up from germline, CDR1 is SGDLS and CDR2 is YYNGEE. The CDR3 is 14 residues long. V lost 1 base and J lost 4, with 11 bases in between.

This clonotype showed up just a few times. V is TRBV10-3 and J is TRBJ1-1; D gene ambiguous. The CDR3 is 14 residues long. CDR1 is ENHRY, CDR2 SYGVKD, per germline. Deletions cut 6 bases from V and 0 bases from J, with 11 bases between. The CDR3 here is CAIRMDAVNTEAFF. The CDR3 nucleotides read TGTGCCATCAGGATGGACGCAGTGAACACTGAAGCTTTCTTT.

This clonotype was seen ten or more times. The rearrangement joins TRBV10-3 to TRBJ1-1; tentative D call: TRBD1 (6 bases). From germline, CDR1 is ENHRY and CDR2 SYGVKD. The ends were cut back, 0 bases at V and 0 bases at J, with 14 bases in the middle. There are 17 residues in the CDR3. The CDR3 DNA reads as TGTGCCATCAGTGAGTCTCCACCCGGACAGATGAACACTGAAGCTTTCTTT. Translated: CAISESPPGQMNTEAFF.

This chain links TRBV6-5 with TRBJ1-3; 8 bases map to TRBD1. Trimming took 6 bases from V and 0 from J; bases not matched to a gene: 4. Germline-derived CDR1 and CDR2 are MNHEY and SVGAGI. The CDR3 loop spans 15 amino acids. CDR3 coding DNA: TGTGCCAGCAGGTCCACAGGGGGCTCTGGAAACACCATATATTTT. It encodes CASRSTGGSGNTIYF.

This clonotype was observed at least ten times. V and J are TRBV6-5 and TRBJ1-1; TRBD1 might be the D (5 bases). Germline lookup yields CDR1 MNHEY and CDR2 SVGAGI. This CDR3 region has 14 residues. V was cut by 4 bases and J by 7 bases, with 16 bases left in between. CDR3 DNA: TGTGCCAGCAGTTCATTTGGCAGGGAGGATGAAGCTTTCTTT. Amino acid sequence: CASSSFGREDEAFF.

This clonotype was recorded at least ten times. The rearrangement joins TRBV19 to TRBJ2-7, with 7 bases aligning to TRBD1. The ends lost 5 bases at V and 2 bases at J; junction bases unmatched: 3. The germline gives CDR1 LNHDA, CDR2 SQIVND (reference sequence). The CDR3 spans 13 residues. CDR3 coding DNA: TGTGCCAGTAGTGGGGGACAGCCCTACGAGCAGTACTTC. It yields the protein CASSGGQPYEQYF.

The gene calls are TRBV5-1 and TRBJ2-7; the match to TRBD2 covers 11 bases. Per the germline V gene, CDR1 is SGHRS and CDR2 is YFSETQ. The length of the CDR3 is 19 residues. V was pared by 7 bases and J by 0 bases, with 18 bases of the junction left unmatched. The CDR3 sequence is CASQQPYLAGGPSSYEQYF. CDR3 nucleotides: TGCGCCAGCCAACAACCCTATCTAGCGGGGGGCCCGAGCTCCTACGAGCAGTACTTC.

The table lists this clonotype with a few counts. The chain joins TRBV19 to TRBJ1-1; D is uncertain. This CDR3 comprises 14 residues. Trimming left V 7 bases short and J 3 bases short, with 15 bases between. The V gene's germline CDR1 is LNHDA and CDR2 SQIVND (reference sequence). CDR3 in DNA: TGTGCCAGTACCCCACATACCTGGGACACTGAAGCTTTCTTT. Its protein product is CASTPHTWDTEAFF.

The sample holds a few counts of this clonotype. V usage is TRBV18 and J usage is TRBJ1-1; D is undetermined. The CDR3 loop spans 15 amino acids. The V end was cut by 6 bases, the J end by 0 bases, with 14 bases between. CDR1 and CDR2 (germline): KGHSH, LQKENI. The CDR3 DNA follows: TGTGCCAGCTCTCCCCCGTCGCCTATGAACACTGAAGCTTTCTTT. The encoded protein is CASSPPSPMNTEAFF.

The sample holds many counts of this clonotype. With a much larger clone just one base away, this may be a read error. The chain combines TRBV29-1 with TRBJ1-3; D is unclear. Deletions cut 0 bases from V and 11 bases from J, with 20 bases between. Germline CDR1 is SQVTM and CDR2 is ANQGSEA. This CDR3 region has 15 residues. The CDR3 sequence is CSVEESLGGRSPIYF. In nucleotides, the CDR3 is TGCAGCGTTGAAGAGTCTCTGGGCGGGCGTTCGCCCATATATTTT.

The rearrangement uses TRBV5-4 and TRBJ2-3; D possibly corresponds to TRBD2 (5 bases). Trimming took off 2 bases at V and 1 base at J, with 8 bases between the two ends. The CDR3 covers 14 residues. Germline CDR1 reads SGHNT; CDR2 reads YYREEE (reference sequence). The CDR3 loop reads CASSFPGGTDTQYF. DNA of the CDR3: TGTGCCAGCAGCTTCCCCGGGGGCACAGATACGCAGTATTTT.

In its sample, this clonotype was seen many times. This chain connects TRBV11-3 to TRBJ2-3; 11 bases map to TRBD2. This CDR3 has 17 amino acids. Trimming removed 2 bases from V and 1 base from J; junction bases left unmatched: 5. CDR1 and CDR2 (germline): SGHNT, YENEEA. The CDR3 is CASSLHSGGAGTDTQYF. CDR3 DNA: TGTGCCAGCAGCTTACATAGCGGGGGGGCTGGCACAGATACGCAGTATTTT.

This clonotype appeared many times. The chain combines TRBV12-3 or TRBV12-4 with TRBJ1-5; 10 bases are a match to TRBD1. The CDR3 sequence is 15 residues long. With V trimmed by 5 bases and J by 7 bases, 8 bases remained unmatched. The CDR3 sequence: CASSLPGQGGQPQHF. CDR3 nucleotides: TGTGCCAGCAGTCTACCCGGACAGGGGGGACAGCCCCAGCATTTT.

This clonotype was observed many times. The CDR3 DNA reads TGTGCCAGCAGCATCTCTAGCGGGGGATCTGACAATGAGCAGTTCTTC. Translation gives CASSISSGGSDNEQFF. J is TRBJ2-1 and V is TRBV7-2, with 10 bases lining up with TRBD2. With V trimmed by 5 bases and J by 5 bases, 9 bases remained unmatched. The CDR3 spans 16 residues. Germline assignment: CDR1 SGHTA and CDR2 FQGNSA.

The sample holds many counts of this clonotype. The chain is built from TRBV7-3 and TRBJ2-3, with TRBD2 matching 13 bases. The length of the CDR3 is 14 residues. Germline CDR1 and CDR2: SGHTA and FQGTGA. V lost 5 bases, J lost 4 bases, and 0 bases stayed unmatched. The CDR3 nucleotides read TGTGCCAGCAGCGGACTAGCGGGGGCAGATACGCAGTATTTT. Protein: CASSGLAGADTQYF.

This clonotype was seen more than once but under ten times. The chain recombines TRBV24-1 with TRBJ2-7; D unresolved. CDR1 is KGHDR, CDR2 SFDVKD, per germline. V dropped 10 bases and J dropped 0 bases, with 15 bases sitting between them. The CDR3 spans 14 residues. This chain's CDR3 is CATRRDLSSYEQYF. The CDR3 DNA is TGTGCCACTAGACGAGACTTAAGCTCCTACGAGCAGTACTTC.

The chain is built from TRBV5-5 and TRBJ2-3, with unresolved D. V dropped 4 bases and J dropped 3 bases, with 9 bases sitting between them. The germline CDR1 and CDR2 sequences are SGHKS and YYEKEE (reference sequence). CDR3 length: 13 amino acids. In nucleotides, the CDR3 is TGTGCCAGCAGCCCGGTCTGGACAGATACGCAGTATTTT. Translation: CASSPVWTDTQYF.

Many counts were recorded for this clonotype. The chain is built from TRBV4-2 and TRBJ2-2; 9 nucleotides align to TRBD2. Germline V CDR1 and CDR2: LGHNA, YNFKEQ. The CDR3 extends over 17 amino acids. V lost 0 bases, J lost 4 bases, and 6 bases stayed unmatched. The CDR3 nucleotides are TGTGCCAGCAGCCAAGATGGCGGGGGGGGGTTCACCGGGGAGCTGTTTTTT. This encodes CASSQDGGGGFTGELFF.

At least ten counts were recorded for this clonotype. The CDR3 DNA reads as TGTGCCAGCAGCGAACCCTTTTCCTCGAGCTCCTACAATGAGCAGTTCTTC. As protein: CASSEPFSSSSYNEQFF. The chain carries TRBV28 and TRBJ2-1; D not certain. CDR1 is MDHEN and CDR2 is SYDVKM in the germline V gene. The ends were cut back, 6 bases at V and 0 bases at J, with 18 bases in the middle. This CDR3 is 17 amino acids long.